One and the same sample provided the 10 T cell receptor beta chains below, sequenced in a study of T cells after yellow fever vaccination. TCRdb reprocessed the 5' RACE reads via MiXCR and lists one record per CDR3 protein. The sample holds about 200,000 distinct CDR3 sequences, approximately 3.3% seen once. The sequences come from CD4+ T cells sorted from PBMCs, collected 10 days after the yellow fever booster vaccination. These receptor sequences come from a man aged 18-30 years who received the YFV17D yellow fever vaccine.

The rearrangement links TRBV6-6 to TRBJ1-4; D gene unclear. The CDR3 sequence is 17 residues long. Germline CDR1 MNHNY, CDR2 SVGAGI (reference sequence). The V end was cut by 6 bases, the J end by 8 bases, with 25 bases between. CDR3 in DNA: TGTGCCAGCAGGGACGGGAGAATGTTCTTGCTGGGGGAAAAACTGTTTTTT. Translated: CASRDGRMFLLGEKLFF.

The CDR3 DNA reads as TGTGCCATCAGGGTCCAAGAGACCCAGTACTTC. Protein sequence: CAIRVQETQYF. The gene calls are TRBV10-3 and TRBJ2-5; D unclear. CDR3 length: 11 amino acids. CDR1 ENHRY and CDR2 SYGVKD come from the germline V gene. Trimming stripped 6 bases from V and 1 base from J, with 3 bases between.

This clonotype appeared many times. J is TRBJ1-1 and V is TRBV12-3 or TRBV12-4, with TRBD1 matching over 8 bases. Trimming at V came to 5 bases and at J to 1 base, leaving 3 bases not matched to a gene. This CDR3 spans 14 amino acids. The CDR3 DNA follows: TGTGCCAGCAGTCGACAGGGGAGGAACACTGAAGCTTTCTTT. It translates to CASSRQGRNTEAFF.

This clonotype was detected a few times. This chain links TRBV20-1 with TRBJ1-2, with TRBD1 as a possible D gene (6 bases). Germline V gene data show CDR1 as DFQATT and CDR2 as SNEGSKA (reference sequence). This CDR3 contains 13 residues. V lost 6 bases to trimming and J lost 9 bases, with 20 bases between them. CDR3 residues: CSAPGGTLRSYTF. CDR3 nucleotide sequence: TGCAGTGCCCCCGGGGGGACACTAAGGAGCTACACCTTC.

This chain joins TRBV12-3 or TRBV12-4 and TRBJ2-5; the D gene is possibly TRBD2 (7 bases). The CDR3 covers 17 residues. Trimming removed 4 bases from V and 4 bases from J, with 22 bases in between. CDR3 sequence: CASSSNRGARGGETQYF. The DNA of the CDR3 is TGTGCCAGCAGTTCAAACCGGGGGGCAAGAGGGGGAGAGACCCAGTACTTC.

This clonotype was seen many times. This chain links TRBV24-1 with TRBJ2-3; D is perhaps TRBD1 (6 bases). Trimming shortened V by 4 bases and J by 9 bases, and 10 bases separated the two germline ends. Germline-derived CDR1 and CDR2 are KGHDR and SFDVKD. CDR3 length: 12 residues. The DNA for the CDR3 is TGTGCCACCAGTGAGGGGGCCGGAACGCAGTATTTT. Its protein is CATSEGAGTQYF.

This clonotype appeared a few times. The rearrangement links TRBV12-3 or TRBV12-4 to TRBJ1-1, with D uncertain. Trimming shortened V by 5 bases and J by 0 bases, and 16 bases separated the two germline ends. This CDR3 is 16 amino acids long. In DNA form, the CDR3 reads TGTGCCAGCAGTCGACCAGACTACTATGTGAACACTGAAGCTTTCTTT. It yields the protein CASSRPDYYVNTEAFF.

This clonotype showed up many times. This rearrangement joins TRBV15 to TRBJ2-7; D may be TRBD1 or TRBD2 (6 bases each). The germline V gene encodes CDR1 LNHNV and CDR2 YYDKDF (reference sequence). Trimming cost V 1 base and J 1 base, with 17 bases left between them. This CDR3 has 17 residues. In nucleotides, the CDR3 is TGTGCCACCAGCAGAGGGGGGCGCGGGGTAAGTTCCTACGAGCAGTACGTC. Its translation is CATSRGGRGVSSYEQYV.

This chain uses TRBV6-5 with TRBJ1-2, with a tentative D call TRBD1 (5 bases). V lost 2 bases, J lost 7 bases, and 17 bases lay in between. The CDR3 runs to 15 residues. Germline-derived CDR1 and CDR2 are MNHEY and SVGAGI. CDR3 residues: CASSYASWGIGGYTF. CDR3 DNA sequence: TGTGCCAGCAGTTACGCGTCGTGGGGGATAGGTGGCTACACCTTC.

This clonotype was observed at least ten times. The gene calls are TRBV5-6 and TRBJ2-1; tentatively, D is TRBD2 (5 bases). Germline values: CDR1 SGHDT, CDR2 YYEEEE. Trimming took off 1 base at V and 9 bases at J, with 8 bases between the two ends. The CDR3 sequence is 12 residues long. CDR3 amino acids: CASSLRGFEQFF. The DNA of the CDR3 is TGTGCCAGCAGCTTGCGAGGGTTTGAGCAGTTCTTC.